This TCR beta chain came from a study of cytomegalovirus exposure and HLA in healthy donors. The wider study: Unique TCRs numbering around 80 million, obtained from HLA-typed donors, made up an early data release. Study-wide findings and caveats: One variant, a missense change in DCLRE1C, was linked in a later analysis to TCR beta V- and J-gene trimming. Accurate prediction of HLA-A and HLA-B alleles (for most subjects) was reportedly achieved from TCR beta sequences. In a later analysis, across HLA loci, associated TCR counts were highest for DRB1, lowest for HLA-C.

Points on this clone: Its specificity is not known.

The V segment lost 6 bases and the J segment 6 bases; nucleotides outside the gene matches: 12. The CDR3 loop spans 15 amino acids. Germline-derived CDR1 and CDR2 are SNHLY and FYNNEI. The PCR ran on 60 Vbeta and 13 Jbeta primers. Repertoires were generated with immunoSEQ multiplex PCR, while TCRdb's copy carries only in-frame clones and drops some. Here the sample spans about 200,000 clones, about 77% being singletons. The sample comprised PBMCs. The rearrangement joins TRBV2 to TRBJ2-7; 9 bases align to TRBD1. The TCR originated in a woman aged 25-40 years in good health and CMV-seronegative. The CDR3 loop is CASRRGQGRVTEQYF. Written as DNA, the CDR3 is TGTGCCAGCAGACGAGGACAGGGGCGAGTAACCGAGCAGTACTTC.